The entry below gives a single T cell receptor (beta chain) sequence along with its context. Repertoires were generated with immunoSEQ multiplex PCR, while TCRdb's copy carries only in-frame clones and drops some. The data hold roughly 69,000 clones, with about 98% observed a single time. This entry belongs to a study of Tregs in tolerant kidney transplant recipients. The wider study: Recipients received nonmyeloablative bone marrow transplants from related graft donors, with transient mixed chimerism.

Germline V gene lookup returns CDR1 SGHDT and CDR2 YYEEEE. The CDR3 length is 17 residues. J lost 4 bases, V lost 4 bases, and 9 bases had no gene match. The material was Tregs from blood, obtained before the transplant. The chain carries TRBV5-6 and TRBJ2-2; 11 bases map to TRBD2. The TCR was taken from a human donor who received a combined kidney and bone marrow transplant. The CDR3 DNA follows: TGTGCCAGCAGCATTCGGACTAGCGGGTCGAGCACCGGGGAGCTGTTTTTT. This gives the protein CASSIRTSGSSTGELFF.